This T cell receptor beta chain was sequenced for a study of blood T cell repertoires in COVID-19. Study context: Material from acute and convalescent COVID-19 was sourced from the United States, Italy and Spain. Nucleic acid was either cDNA or gDNA, and it came from T cells, B-cell-depleted T cells, or PBMCs.

The repertoire was sequenced with immunoSEQ multiplex PCR; TCRdb's copy has only in-frame clones and lacks some. Of tens of thousands of clones in the sample, about 83% were seen once. This CDR3 is built from 14 residues. Deletions cut 4 bases from V and 4 bases from J, with 14 bases between. CDR1 is MNHEY, CDR2 SMNVEV, per germline (reference sequence). Sequencing input: peripheral blood. The sequence came from a human donor in a cohort sampled during active COVID-19. The chain couples TRBV27 to TRBJ2-7; tentative D call: TRBD2 (6 bases). CDR3 amino acids: CASSYKAGWYEQYF. In DNA, the CDR3 is TGTGCCAGCAGTTATAAGGCGGGATGGTACGAGCAGTACTTC.